One and the same sample provided the 15 T cell receptor beta chains below, sequenced in a study of siplizumab effects on memory and regulatory T cells. TCRdb's table, derived via immunoSEQ multiplex PCR, lists solely in-frame clones and lacks some. The table has about 110,000 clones, about 91% seen once; the top ten hold around 0.75%. The specimen was Tregs sorted from blood. These receptors were taken from a human donor in good health.

The chain combines TRBV7-3 with TRBJ2-7; 8 bases align to TRBD2. CDR3 length: 15 amino acids. From germline, CDR1 is SGHTA and CDR2 FQGTGA. V gave up 5 bases and J gave up 7 bases; unmatched junction bases: 13. The CDR3 is CASSHGRAGVGEQYF. The CDR3 nucleotides read TGTGCCAGCAGCCATGGGCGAGCGGGAGTAGGGGAGCAGTACTTC.

The chain recombines TRBV10-3 with TRBJ2-7, with D possibly TRBD1 on 5 matching bases. Germline loops: CDR1 ENHRY, CDR2 SYGVKD. The CDR3 runs 11 residues. V was trimmed by 6 bases and J by 4 bases, leaving 7 bases between them. CDR3 sequence (DNA): TGTGCCATCAGCCAGGGTTACGAGCAGTACTTC. As protein: CAISQGYEQYF.

The J gene is TRBJ1-2, the V gene TRBV19, with D possibly matching TRBD1 (5 bases). Looked up from germline, CDR1 is LNHDA and CDR2 is SQIVND (reference sequence). V lost 0 bases and J lost 5, with 10 bases in between. The CDR3 extends over 14 amino acids. DNA of the CDR3: TGTGCCAGTAGTATAGATCGACAGATTTATGGCTACACCTTC. Amino acids: CASSIDRQIYGYTF.

The rearrangement joins TRBV7-2 to TRBJ2-2; 7 bases are a match to TRBD2. Trimming took 5 bases from V and 2 from J; bases not matched to a gene: 8. Germline CDR1 is SGHTA and CDR2 is FQGNSA. This CDR3 has 16 residues. Here the CDR3 DNA reads TGTGCCAGCAGCCCTCAGACTAGCCTCAACACCGGGGAGCTGTTTTTT. Its translation is CASSPQTSLNTGELFF. The full variable domain, with the rest looked up from reference TRBV7-2 and TRBJ2-2, is GAGVSQSPSNKVTEKGKDVELRCDPISGHTALYWYRQSLGQGLEFLIYFQGNSAPDKSGLPSDRFSAERTGGSVSTLTIQRTQQEDSAVYLCASSPQTSLNTGELFFGEGSRLTVL.

The V call is TRBV7-4, the J call TRBJ2-1, with 10 bases identical to TRBD1. After removal of 1 base from V and 3 bases from J, the junction contained 15 bases not matched to a gene. The length of the CDR3 is 20 residues. In germline, CDR1 is SGHVT, CDR2 SQSDAQ. As DNA, the CDR3 is TGTGCCAGCAGCTTAGAGCTCAATAAAGGGACAGGGGAAAACTACAATGAGCAGTTCTTC. Protein product: CASSLELNKGTGENYNEQFF.

The chain has TRBV6-1 and TRBJ2-2; D perhaps matches TRBD1 (6 bases). This CDR3 has 15 amino acids. Trimming removed 10 bases from V and 5 bases from J, with 20 bases in between. Germline V lookup: CDR1 MNHNS, CDR2 SASEGT. The chain's CDR3 is CATNSLDRGTGELFF. CDR3 nucleotides: TGTGCCACCAACTCCCTGGACAGAGGAACCGGGGAGCTGTTTTTT.

The rearrangement links TRBV18 to TRBJ1-3; 7 bases fit TRBD1. V was pared by 6 bases and J by 4 bases, with 9 bases of the junction left unmatched. Germline CDR1 reads KGHSH; CDR2 reads LQKENI. This CDR3 has 15 residues. The CDR3 is CASSPTGALGNTIYF. DNA for the CDR3: TGTGCCAGCTCTCCAACAGGGGCGCTCGGAAACACCATATATTTT.

The rearrangement joins TRBV7-9 to TRBJ2-2; the D is unclear. The germline V gene has CDR1 SEHNR and CDR2 FQNEAQ (reference sequence). This CDR3 region has 16 residues. Trimming stripped 6 bases from V and 5 bases from J, with 19 bases between. Here the CDR3 DNA reads TGTGCCAGCAGTTCGCCCCGGTCAGCGAGAACCGGGGAGCTGTTTTTT. Translation gives CASSSPRSARTGELFF. The whole variable domain, remainder taken from reference TRBV7-9 and TRBJ2-2, is DTGVSQNPRHKITKRGQNVTFRCDPISEHNRLYWYRQTLGQGPEFLTYFQNEAQLEKSRLLSDRFSAERPKGSFSTLEIQRTEQGDSAMYLCASSSPRSARTGELFFGEGSRLTVL.

Concerning this clone: Germline is not matched at one junction end, which may reflect a read error. The CDR3 DNA reads as TGTGGCAGTAGTGGGGGTAAGGGGGGCACTGAAGCTTTCTTT. It codes for CGSSGGKGGTEAFF. V and J are TRBV19 and TRBJ1-1, with D perhaps matching TRBD1 (6 bases). Germline-derived CDR1 and CDR2 are LNHDA and SQIVND (reference sequence). CDR3 length: 14 residues.

This chain connects TRBV11-2 to TRBJ2-5; 10 bases agree with TRBD2. From germline, CDR1 is SGHAT and CDR2 FQNNGV. J lost 0 bases, V lost 5 bases, and 6 bases had no gene match. This CDR3 is built from 16 residues. The CDR3 loop reads CASSLGTSVYQETQYF. The DNA for the CDR3 is TGTGCCAGCAGCCTGGGGACTAGCGTGTACCAAGAGACCCAGTACTTC.

This clone was picked up one time. The chain uses TRBV18 and TRBJ1-1; TRBD1 matches at 9 bases. The germline V gene encodes CDR1 KGHSH and CDR2 LQKENI. The CDR3 length is 14 residues. The ends lost 2 bases at V and 7 bases at J; junction bases unmatched: 5. The CDR3 sequence: CASSPLSTGGEAFF. The CDR3, as DNA: TGTGCCAGCTCACCATTATCGACAGGGGGTGAAGCTTTCTTT.

The chain is built from TRBV29-1 and TRBJ2-5, with D uncertain. The germline gives CDR1 SQVTM, CDR2 ANQGSEA. CDR3 size: 12 residues. V gave up 4 bases and J gave up 1 base, with 7 bases separating them. CDR3 amino acids: CSVVATQETQYF. The CDR3, as DNA: TGCAGCGTTGTGGCCACCCAAGAGACCCAGTACTTC.

CDR3 region: CASTVTGGSDTQYF. CDR3 bases: TGTGCCAGCACCGTCACAGGGGGGTCAGATACGCAGTATTTT. V is TRBV6-5 and J is TRBJ2-3; 8 positions match TRBD1. Germline V CDR1 and CDR2: MNHEY, SVGAGI. This CDR3 is 14 amino acids long. V lost 7 bases and J lost 4; bases outside the gene matches: 7.

V gene TRBV5-4 combines with J gene TRBJ2-3; the D is unclear. Per germline, CDR1 SGHNT and CDR2 YYREEE (reference sequence). V gave up 1 base and J gave up 2 bases, with 14 bases separating them. This CDR3 contains 16 residues. In DNA, the CDR3 is TGTGCCAGCAGCTTGACACTACAGCTTTCCACAGATACGCAGTATTTT. It specifies CASSLTLQLSTDTQYF.

The chain recombines TRBV7-2 with TRBJ2-7; 7 positions match TRBD1. Germline V gene data show CDR1 as SGHTA and CDR2 as FQGNSA. Trimming took 2 bases from V and 2 from J; bases not matched to a gene: 6. The CDR3 has 15 amino acids. The CDR3 DNA sequence: TGTGCCAGCAGCTTACGGACAGGTCAAACCTACGAGCAGTACTTC. Translating it yields CASSLRTGQTYEQYF.